Included here is one T cell receptor beta chain sequence, with context. Its antigen is unidentified. Read sequence stops 3 residues before the CDR3 end, and the germline J gene provides the missing end. This sample is drawn from a study of Tregs in tolerant kidney transplant recipients. Overall study results and limits: No direct test of biological reproducibility was done here. Some patients' samples used different primers over time, so nucleotide sequences weren't comparable. Validation in larger populations is needed because few patients were studied.

CDR1 is DFQATT, CDR2 SNEGSKA, per germline (reference sequence). The CDR3 consists of 9 residues. CD4+CD25+CD127- Tregs, CD4+CD25- non-Tregs, CD4 and CD8 cells were sorted. Produced via immunoSEQ multiplex PCR; TCRdb's table is partial and in-frame only. The listing records about 30,000 clones. The chain is built from TRBV20-1 and TRBJ1-1; D not resolved. Material: CD8+ T cells from blood, obtained before the transplant. The source of this sequence is a human donor who received a combined kidney and bone marrow transplant. CDR3 region: CSARDMAFF. CDR3 DNA, as far as it was read: TGCAGTGCTAGAGATATG.